This T cell receptor (beta chain) was found in a study of shared clonotypes between healthy human individuals. Study in general: Contributing individuals were a couple of females and three males aged 18 to 49.

Findings of the study overall: Against clonotypes common to all four donors, non-shared ones had lower generation probabilities.

Running of the assay took place at deep level. Produced via immunoSEQ multiplex PCR; TCRdb's table is partial and in-frame only. The sample includes approximately 1.5 million clones, just under 99% of them seen just once. The CDR3 runs 16 residues. The germline V gene encodes CDR1 SGHRS and CDR2 YFSETQ. The V and J ends lost 4 bases and 2 bases, in that order; junction bases with no gene match: 8. For this clone: Its antigen is currently unknown.

V gene TRBV5-1 combines with J gene TRBJ2-7; 11 positions match TRBD2. This TCR was recovered from a man aged 30-40 years in good health. The sequenced material came from naive CD4+ T cells sorted from blood. Subset denoted: CD45RA+ positively selected. The CDR3 coding sequence is TGCGCCAGCAGCACCGGCTTAGCGGGAGGGACCTACGAGCAGTACTTC. It translates to CASSTGLAGGTYEQYF.